A single sample gave rise to the 18 T cell receptor beta chains below, sequenced in a study of post-analysis software for immune sequencing data. Study-level points and caveats: Higher frequency in patients than in controls was seen for several TRBV segments, with TRBV5-6, TRBV5-1 and TRBV20-1 among them.

TCR beta cDNA libraries included unique molecular identifiers. TCRdb re-called the PCR reads through MiXCR, storing one row per CDR3 protein. The sample carries about 540,000 distinct CDR3 sequences, less than 40% recorded once. Antigens for these TCRs are unknown. Sequencing was carried out using blood. The receptor set was obtained from a girl under 18 with multiple sclerosis.

This clonotype has only a few counts. V and J are TRBV2 and TRBJ2-5; D perhaps matches TRBD1 (6 bases). Between the trimmed V and J ends, which lost 0 bases and 4 bases, there was a span of 12 bases. Germline V gene data show CDR1 as SNHLY and CDR2 as FYNNEI. The length of the CDR3 is 15 residues. This CDR3 is CASSEALQGIETQYF. The CDR3 DNA is TGTGCCAGCAGTGAAGCACTCCAGGGGATAGAGACCCAGTACTTC.

The rearrangement uses TRBV6-6 and TRBJ2-5; perhaps TRBD1 as D (6 bases). Germline CDR1 reads MNHNY; CDR2 reads SVGAGI (reference sequence). The CDR3 covers 16 residues. V was trimmed by 7 bases and J by 2 bases, leaving 20 bases between them. This chain's CDR3 is CASTPTWGQGQETQYF. The CDR3 DNA follows: TGTGCCAGCACCCCAACTTGGGGGCAGGGGCAAGAGACCCAGTACTTC.

Of note for this clonotype: A much larger clone lies one base from this, so it may be a read error. Since the CDR3 does not end with the conserved phenylalanine or tryptophan, this likely comes from a read error. The chain uses TRBV29-1 and TRBJ2-5, with 7 positions matching TRBD1. Germline trimming cut 4 bases from V and 4 bases from J; bases unmatched to any gene: 3. The CDR3 is 12 amino acids. Looked up from germline, CDR1 is SQVTM and CDR2 is ANQGSEA. CDR3 residues: CSVGDRAETQYC. CDR3 nucleotide sequence: TGCAGCGTTGGCGACAGGGCAGAGACCCAGTACTGC.

The chain combines TRBV4-1 with TRBJ1-5; no reliable D call. CDR3 length equals 15 residues. Germline CDR1 is MGHRA and CDR2 is YSYEKL. V lost 0 bases and J 3 bases, leaving 9 bases between the germline ends. The CDR3 DNA reads TGCGCCAGCAGCCAAGACTCGTGGGACAATCAGCCCCAGCATTTT. This encodes CASSQDSWDNQPQHF.

Regarding this clonotype: A junction boundary mismatches the germline segment, possibly from a read error. In nucleotides, the CDR3 is TGTGCCAGCAGCCTCCGGGAGGTCCATTCATCCCTCCACTTT. Translating it yields CASSLREVHSSLHF. The chain has TRBV7-8 and TRBJ1-6; D not resolved. This CDR3 has 14 residues. Germline V gives CDR1 SGHVS, CDR2 FQNEAQ.

In this sample, this clonotype turned up once. This chain uses TRBV20-1 with TRBJ1-1, with D perhaps TRBD1 (5 bases). Trimming took off 5 bases at V and 8 bases at J, with 15 bases between the two ends. The length of the CDR3 is 12 residues. CDR1 is DFQATT and CDR2 is SNEGSKA in the germline V gene (reference sequence). In DNA form, the CDR3 reads TGCAGTGCTCATAAGTACAGGCCCGAAGCTTTCTTT. This codes for CSAHKYRPEAFF.

CDR3 loop: CASTRESYNEQFF. The CDR3 bases are TGTGCCAGCACACGGGAGTCCTACAATGAGCAGTTCTTC. The chain links TRBV6-5 to TRBJ2-1; possible D gene TRBD2, 6 bases. The CDR3 is 13 residues long. CDR1 MNHEY and CDR2 SVGAGI come from the germline V gene. Trimming took off 7 bases at V and 1 base at J, with 8 bases between the two ends.

The chain carries TRBV3-1 and TRBJ2-7; TRBD1 aligns across 9 bases. Matching the DNA end better, TRBJ2-4 makes the J call doubtful. The CDR3 covers 14 residues. Looked up from germline, CDR1 is LGHDT and CDR2 is YNNKEL (reference sequence). CDR3 nucleotide sequence: TGTGCCAGCAGCCCAGGACAGGGGTGGAACATTCAGTACTTC. The encoded protein is CASSPGQGWNIQYF.

The CDR3 nucleotides are TGTGCCAGCAGGGAAGTCGGACAGGGCTCGAACACTGAAGCTTTCTTT. Translated, it gives CASREVGQGSNTEAFF. The rearrangement uses TRBV7-9 and TRBJ1-1; 8 bases match TRBD1. Germline values: CDR1 SEHNR, CDR2 FQNEAQ (reference sequence). V lost 6 bases and J lost 1; bases outside the gene matches: 10. This CDR3 is built from 16 residues.

The genes are TRBV2 and TRBJ2-1; tentative D call: TRBD2 (5 bases). Germline V gives CDR1 SNHLY, CDR2 FYNNEI. Trimming shortened V by 4 bases and J by 15 bases, and 16 bases separated the two germline ends. CDR3 length: 12 residues. CDR3 residues: CASSGAEPQTFF. In DNA, the CDR3 is TGTGCCAGCAGTGGAGCGGAGCCCCAGACGTTCTTC. The variable domain in full, with the rest retrieved from reference TRBV2 and TRBJ2-1, is EPEVTQTPSHQVTQMGQEVILRCVPISNHLYFYWYRQILGQKVEFLVSFYNNEISEKSEIFDDQFSVERPDGSNFTLKIRSTKLEDSAMYFCASSGAEPQTFFGPGTRLTVL.

This clonotype occurred a few times. This may be a read error: a much more frequent sequence differs by one nucleotide. This chain links TRBV11-2 with TRBJ2-5; D is unresolved. The germline V gene has CDR1 SGHAT and CDR2 FQNNGV. CDR3 length: 13 residues. The CDR3 nucleotides read TGTGCCGGCAGCTTTGGGGAAAAAGAGACCCAGTACTTC. This gives the protein CAGSFGEKETQYF.

In its sample, this clonotype was seen a few times. The chain couples TRBV20-1 to TRBJ2-5; weak D call: TRBD2 (5 bases). Trimming pared 6 bases from V and 4 bases from J, leaving 18 bases between. CDR1 is DFQATT, CDR2 SNEGSKA, per germline (reference sequence). The CDR3 has 14 amino acids. CDR3 protein: CSARQDGSGETQYF. The CDR3 DNA sequence: TGCAGTGCGAGACAAGATGGCAGCGGAGAGACCCAGTACTTC.

Note on this clonotype: At one of its ends the junction is not consistent with the germline gene, which may arise from a read error. V gene TRBV20-1 combines with J gene TRBJ2-2; 8 bases map to TRBD2. CDR3 size: 12 residues. The germline CDR1 and CDR2 sequences are DFQATT and SNEGSKA (reference sequence). CDR3: CSAGGGTGERFF. CDR3 bases: TGCAGTGCCGGCGGGGGGACCGGGGAGCGGTTTTTT.

This clonotype was detected a few times. This rearrangement joins TRBV15 to TRBJ2-7; unclear D gene. The germline V gene has CDR1 LNHNV and CDR2 YYDKDF (reference sequence). The CDR3 totals 14 residues. Trimming stripped 0 bases from V and 2 bases from J, with 8 bases between. The DNA of the CDR3 is TGTGCCACCAGCAGAGACAGGATGACCTACGAGCAGTACTTC. It translates to CATSRDRMTYEQYF.

The rearrangement links TRBV5-1 to TRBJ1-5; D is perhaps TRBD1 (6 bases). Germline V CDR1 and CDR2: SGHRS, YFSETQ. Trimming shortened V by 4 bases and J by 6 bases, and 17 bases separated the two germline ends. CDR3 size: 15 residues. CDR3: CASSPSGGVRQPQHF. The CDR3 DNA reads as TGCGCCAGCAGCCCCTCGGGGGGCGTACGTCAGCCCCAGCATTTT.

The chain is built from TRBV15 and TRBJ1-6, with 10 bases lining up with TRBD1. The germline gives CDR1 LNHNV, CDR2 YYDKDF (reference sequence). V dropped 8 bases and J dropped 10; count of bases not matched to a gene: 8. CDR3 size: 14 residues. This chain's CDR3 is CATGRGTGVSPLHF. Here the CDR3 DNA reads TGTGCCACCGGCCGCGGGACAGGGGTATCACCCCTCCACTTT.

This chain's CDR3 is CASRGGAVNTEAFF. The CDR3 nucleotides are TGTGCATCTAGAGGGGGCGCGGTGAACACTGAAGCTTTCTTT. The V and J genes are TRBV19 and TRBJ1-1, with 7 bases that match TRBD1. This CDR3 has 14 amino acids. The germline V gene has CDR1 LNHDA and CDR2 SQIVND (reference sequence). Drawing the rest from reference TRBV19 and TRBJ1-1, the complete variable domain is DGGITQSPKYLFRKEGQNVTLSCEQNLNHDAMYWYRQDPGQGLRLIYYSQIVNDFQKGDIAEGYSVSREKKESFPLTVTSAQKNPTAFYLCASRGGAVNTEAFFGQGTRLTVV.

J is TRBJ2-7 and V is TRBV6-1; D perhaps matches TRBD2 (5 bases). The end of the DNA aligns better with TRBJ2-5, so the J call may be wrong. Germline-derived CDR1 and CDR2 are MNHNS and SASEGT. The CDR3 contains 14 residues. The CDR3 is CASRGDGREETQYF. CDR3 bases: TGTGCCAGCAGGGGAGACGGGCGAGAAGAGACCCAGTACTTC.